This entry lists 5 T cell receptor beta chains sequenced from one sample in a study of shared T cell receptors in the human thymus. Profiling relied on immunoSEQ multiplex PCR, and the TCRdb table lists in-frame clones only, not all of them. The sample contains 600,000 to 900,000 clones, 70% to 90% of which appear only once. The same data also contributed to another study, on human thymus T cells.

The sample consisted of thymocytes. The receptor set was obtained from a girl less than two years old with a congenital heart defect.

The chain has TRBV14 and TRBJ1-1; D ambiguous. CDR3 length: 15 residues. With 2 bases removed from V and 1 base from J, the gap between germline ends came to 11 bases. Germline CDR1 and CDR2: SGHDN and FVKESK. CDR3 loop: CASSQTSAGNTEAFF. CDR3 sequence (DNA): TGTGCCAGCAGCCAAACCTCGGCGGGGAACACTGAAGCTTTCTTT.

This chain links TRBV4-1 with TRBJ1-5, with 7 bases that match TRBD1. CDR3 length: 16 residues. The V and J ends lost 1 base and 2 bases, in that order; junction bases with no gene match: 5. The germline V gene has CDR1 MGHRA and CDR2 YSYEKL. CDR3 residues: CASSQGPGQGNQPQHF. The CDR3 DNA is TGCGCCAGCAGCCAAGGACCCGGACAGGGCAATCAGCCCCAGCATTTT.

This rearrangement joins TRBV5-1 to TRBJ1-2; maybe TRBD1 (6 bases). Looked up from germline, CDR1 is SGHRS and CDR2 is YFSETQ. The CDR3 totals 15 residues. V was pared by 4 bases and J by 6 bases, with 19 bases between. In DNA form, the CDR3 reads TGCGCCAGCAGCCCCAAAAGTTGGGAGGGGGATGGCTACACCTTC. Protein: CASSPKSWEGDGYTF.

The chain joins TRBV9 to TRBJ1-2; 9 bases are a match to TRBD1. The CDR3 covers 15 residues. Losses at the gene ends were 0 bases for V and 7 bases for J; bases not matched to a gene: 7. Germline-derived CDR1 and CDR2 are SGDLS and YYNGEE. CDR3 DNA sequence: TGTGCCAGCAGCGTAGATTGGACAGGGGAGGGTGGCTACACCTTC. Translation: CASSVDWTGEGGYTF. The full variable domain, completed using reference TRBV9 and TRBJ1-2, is DSGVTQTPKHLITATGQRVTLRCSPRSGDLSVYWYQQSLDQGLQFLIQYYNGEERAKGNILERFSAQQFPDLHSELNLSSLELGDSALYFCASSVDWTGEGGYTFGSGTRLTVV.

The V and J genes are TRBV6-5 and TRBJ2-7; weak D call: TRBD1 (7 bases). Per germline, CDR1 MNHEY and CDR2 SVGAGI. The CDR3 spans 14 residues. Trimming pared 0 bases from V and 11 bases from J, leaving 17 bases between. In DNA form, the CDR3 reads TGTGCCAGCAGTTACTCGCGGGGCAGGGGGATAGAGTACTTC. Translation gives CASSYSRGRGIEYF.